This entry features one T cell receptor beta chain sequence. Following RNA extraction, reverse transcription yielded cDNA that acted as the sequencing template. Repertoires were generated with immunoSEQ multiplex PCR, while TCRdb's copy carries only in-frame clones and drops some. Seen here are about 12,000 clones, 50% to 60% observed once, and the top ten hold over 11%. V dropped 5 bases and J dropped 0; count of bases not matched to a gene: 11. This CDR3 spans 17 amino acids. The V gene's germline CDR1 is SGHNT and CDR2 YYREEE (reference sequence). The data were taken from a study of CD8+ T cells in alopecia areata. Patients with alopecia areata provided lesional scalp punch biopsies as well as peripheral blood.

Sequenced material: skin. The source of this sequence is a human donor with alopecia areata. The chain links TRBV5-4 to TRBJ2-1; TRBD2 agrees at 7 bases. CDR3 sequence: CASREHRGGGSYNEQFF. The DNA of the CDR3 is TGTGCCAGCAGGGAGCACCGCGGGGGTGGCTCCTACAATGAGCAGTTCTTC.